A selection of T cell receptor beta chains follows, all from one sample in a study of blood T cell repertoires in COVID-19. The repertoire was sequenced with immunoSEQ multiplex PCR; TCRdb's copy has only in-frame clones and lacks some. The sample carries 250,000 to 350,000 clones, about 91% recorded once. Sequencing used peripheral blood. These receptors originate from a woman aged 60-75 years with acute or convalescent COVID-19. Both conserved end residues are part of each CDR3. The D gene is left open where the match is weak. Clone size is given for some rows only: seen once, a few or many times, or a class if the clone is expanded.

>-|TRBJ2-1|TRBV7-3|TRBD1
TGTGCCAGCAGCTGGACAGGTTACAATGAGCAGTTCTTC
CASSWTGYNEQFF
>-|TRBJ2-1|TRBV5-1|-
TGCGCCAGCAGCTTTCCGGGACAAAGTAATGAGCAGTTCTTC
CASSFPGQSNEQFF
>-|TRBJ2-7|TRBV19|TRBD2
TGTGCCAGTAGTATAGCTAGCGGGGGCCTTACCTACGAGCAGTACTTC
CASSIASGGLTYEQYF
>-|TRBJ1-5|TRBV28|-
TGTGCCAGCAGTTTAGTGGGGGCGAGCAATCAGCCCCAGCATTTT
CASSLVGASNQPQHF
>-|TRBJ2-6|TRBV28|-
TGTGCCAGCAGTCCCGGACAGTTTCCTCTCTCTGGGGCCAACGTCCTGACTTTC
CASSPGQFPLSGANVLTF
>-|TRBJ2-4|TRBV27|-
TGTGCCAGCAGTTTCCTAATCATGGGGAGCAAAAACATTCAGTACTTC
CASSFLIMGSKNIQYF
>-|TRBJ1-2|TRBV12-3/TRBV12-4|-
TGTGCCAGCAGTTTATCCCAGGTCTATGGCTACACCTTC
CASSLSQVYGYTF
>-|TRBJ2-3|TRBV10-2|-
TGCGCCAGCAGTGAGTCGGTGGTAGCTTCAGATACGCAGTATTTT
CASSESVVASDTQYF
>-|TRBJ2-3|TRBV5-8|TRBD1
TGTGCCAGCAGCTTGGGGCAGGGGGCATCAGATACGCAGTATTTT
CASSLGQGASDTQYF
>once|TRBJ2-5|TRBV4-2|TRBD2
TGTGCCAGCAGCCAAGATGTACTAGCGGGGGACCAAGAGACCCAGTACTTC
CASSQDVLAGDQETQYF
>-|TRBJ2-3|TRBV5-4|TRBD2
TGTGCCAGCAGCTTGACTAGCGGGGGGGCCAACACAGATACGCAGTATTTT
CASSLTSGGANTDTQYF
>-|TRBJ2-5|TRBV9|TRBD2
TGTGCCAGCAGCGCTTCTAGCGGGGGGCTACAAGAGACCCAGTACTTC
CASSASSGGLQETQYF
>once|TRBJ1-3|TRBV6-5|TRBD1
TGTGCCAGCAGTTTCGGACAGGGTAGCACTGGAAACACCATATATTTT
CASSFGQGSTGNTIYF